Presented here are 26 T cell receptor beta chains from one specimen sequenced in a study of shared clonotypes between healthy human individuals. Clones were sequenced by immunoSEQ multiplex PCR, and TCRdb holds only the in-frame ones, with some missing. The sample carries fewer than 850,000 clones, roughly 87% recorded once. The sequencing input was memory CD8+ T cells from PBMCs. Subset meaning: CD45RO+ cells pooled with CCR7-negative TemRA cells. These receptors were collected from a man aged 18 to 30 in good health. Some clones in this sample may be carry-over from other donors' samples.

This chain joins TRBV4-2 and TRBJ1-1; no reliable D call. The CDR3 contains 14 residues. Germline V gene lookup returns CDR1 LGHNA and CDR2 YNFKEQ. Trimming took 3 bases from V and 8 from J, leaving 16 bases between them. For the CDR3, the DNA is TGTGCCAGCAGCCATTACCCCTCTGAGCCCGAAGCTTTCTTT. Amino acid sequence: CASSHYPSEPEAFF.

The chain joins TRBV5-6 to TRBJ2-5; maybe TRBD2 (5 bases). Germline V gives CDR1 SGHDT, CDR2 YYEEEE. V was trimmed by 2 bases and J by 4 bases, leaving 9 bases between them. The CDR3 is 13 amino acids. The CDR3 DNA reads TGTGCCAGCAGCTTTCCCGAGGGAGAGACCCAGTACTTC. Protein: CASSFPEGETQYF.

V usage is TRBV9 and J usage is TRBJ2-6; perhaps TRBD1 as D (8 bases). Germline V gene sequence: CDR1 SGDLS, CDR2 YYNGEE. This CDR3 has 19 residues. V lost 4 bases and J 0 bases, leaving 20 bases between the germline ends. This chain's CDR3 is CASSTRTGTTFSGANVLTF. CDR3 bases: TGTGCCAGCAGCACCCGGACAGGGACTACCTTCTCTGGGGCCAACGTCCTGACTTTC.

This chain joins TRBV15 and TRBJ1-1; D gene uncertain. Trimming removed 5 bases from V and 0 bases from J, with 10 bases in between. The CDR3 loop spans 14 amino acids. The germline V gene encodes CDR1 LNHNV and CDR2 YYDKDF (reference sequence). The CDR3 is CATSEGTLNTEAFF. The CDR3 DNA follows: TGTGCCACCAGCGAGGGTACCCTGAACACTGAAGCTTTCTTT. Filled out from reference TRBV15 and TRBJ1-1, the complete variable domain reads DAMVIQNPRYQVTQFGKPVTLSCSQTLNHNVMYWYQQKSSQAPKLLFHYYDKDFNNEADTPDNFQSRRPNTSFCFLDIRSPGLGDTAMYLCATSEGTLNTEAFFGQGTRLTVV.

The genes are TRBV13 and TRBJ2-1; maybe TRBD2 (5 bases). The CDR3 is made up of 15 amino acids. Germline V gene data show CDR1 as PRHDT and CDR2 as FYEKMQ (reference sequence). V lost 0 bases to trimming and J lost 7 bases, with 13 bases between them. CDR3 in DNA: TGTGCCAGCAGCTTAGGGGCCGACCGAGGGAATGAGCAGTTCTTC. Translation: CASSLGADRGNEQFF.

This chain uses TRBV4-2 with TRBJ1-5; D remains ambiguous. Germline-derived CDR1 and CDR2 are LGHNA and YNFKEQ. V was pared by 4 bases and J by 0 bases, with 19 bases between. The CDR3 length is 18 residues. CDR3: CASSPWSGPQDSNQPQHF. CDR3 in DNA: TGTGCCAGCAGCCCCTGGTCGGGCCCCCAGGATAGCAATCAGCCCCAGCATTTT.

The V and J genes are TRBV7-6 and TRBJ1-5; no definite D call. The CDR3 extends over 13 amino acids. Germline CDR1 is SGHVS and CDR2 is FNYEAQ. Trimming shortened V by 5 bases and J by 4 bases, and 9 bases separated the two germline ends. The CDR3 reads CASSHEENQPQHF. CDR3 nucleotides: TGTGCCAGCAGCCACGAAGAAAATCAGCCCCAGCATTTT.

The chain has TRBV7-9 and TRBJ2-4; no reliable D call. The CDR3 is 16 amino acids. The germline V gene encodes CDR1 SEHNR and CDR2 FQNEAQ (reference sequence). V dropped 1 base and J dropped 0 bases, with 10 bases sitting between them. The CDR3 region has the DNA TGTGCCAGCAGCTTAGTGCTGGATGTAGCCAAAAACATTCAGTACTTC. Translated: CASSLVLDVAKNIQYF.

The chain links TRBV28 to TRBJ1-1, with D hard to call. Germline loops: CDR1 MDHEN, CDR2 SYDVKM. V was trimmed by 2 bases and J by 4 bases, leaving 11 bases between them. This CDR3 comprises 14 residues. CDR3 sequence (DNA): TGTGCCAGCAGTTTACCCGGTCCGAGCACTGAAGCTTTCTTT. Protein: CASSLPGPSTEAFF.

This clone has more than one count but fewer than ten. This sequence joins TRBV11-3 and TRBJ2-3, with 7 nucleotides matching TRBD1. In germline, CDR1 is SGHNT, CDR2 YENEEA. V dropped 5 bases and J dropped 4; count of bases not matched to a gene: 9. The CDR3 runs to 15 residues. The CDR3 nucleotides read TGTGCCAGCAGCGGCCGACAGGGTGCGGCAGATACGCAGTATTTT. It specifies CASSGRQGAADTQYF. The full variable domain, with the rest looked up from reference TRBV11-3 and TRBJ2-3, is EAGVVQSPRYKIIEKKQPVAFWCNPISGHNTLYWYLQNLGQGPELLIRYENEEAVDDSQLPKDRFSAERLKGVDSTLKIQPAELGDSAVYLCASSGRQGAADTQYFGPGTRLTVL.

The rearrangement uses TRBV6-5 and TRBJ2-1; 9 nucleotides match TRBD2. Losses at the gene ends were 4 bases for V and 3 bases for J; bases not matched to a gene: 4. The CDR3 sequence is 15 residues long. Germline V gene lookup returns CDR1 MNHEY and CDR2 SVGAGI. Here the CDR3 reads CASSSGTSLYNEQFF. The DNA of the CDR3 is TGTGCCAGCAGTTCCGGGACTAGCCTCTACAATGAGCAGTTCTTC.

The V gene is TRBV15, the J gene TRBJ2-5; 14 bases fit TRBD2. The CDR3 spans 21 residues. Germline assignment: CDR1 LNHNV and CDR2 YYDKDF (reference sequence). After removal of 8 bases from V and 5 bases from J, the junction contained 25 bases not matched to a gene. CDR3 sequence: CATAGGDGLAGGPTPGETQYF. In DNA form, the CDR3 reads TGTGCCACCGCTGGGGGTGATGGACTAGCGGGAGGCCCTACACCCGGGGAGACCCAGTACTTC.

This clone was counted once. The CDR3 here is CASTSRVEGRGTGELFF. DNA of the CDR3: TGTGCCAGCACCTCCCGGGTAGAGGGGCGGGGAACCGGGGAGCTGTTTTTT. The chain links TRBV7-9 to TRBJ2-2; weak D call: TRBD2 (6 bases). This CDR3 spans 17 amino acids. Germline CDR1 and CDR2: SEHNR and FQNEAQ (reference sequence). Trimming removed 7 bases from V and 5 bases from J, with 23 bases in between.

V and J are TRBV11-2 and TRBJ2-1; D is unresolved. The CDR3 sequence is 14 residues long. Germline CDR1 SGHAT, CDR2 FQNNGV. The V end lost 5 bases, the J end lost 5 bases, and 13 bases lay between the germline ends. The CDR3 sequence is CASSRRQDHNEQFF. CDR3 nucleotides: TGTGCCAGCAGCCGCCGGCAAGACCACAATGAGCAGTTCTTC.

This clone was seen just once. This rearrangement joins TRBV5-1 to TRBJ2-7, with TRBD1 as a possible D gene (5 bases). This CDR3 has 14 amino acids. The ends were cut back, 2 bases at V and 7 bases at J, with 16 bases in the middle. Germline V CDR1 and CDR2: SGHRS, YFSETQ. CDR3 residues: CASSLINQGGEQYF. The CDR3 DNA reads as TGCGCCAGCAGCTTAATAAACCAGGGTGGAGAGCAGTACTTC.

J is TRBJ2-3 and V is TRBV4-2, with 12 bases aligning to TRBD2. V trimming: 0 bases; J trimming: 0 bases; junction bases outside the gene matches: 7. The CDR3 runs 19 residues. In germline, CDR1 is LGHNA, CDR2 YNFKEQ. CDR3 sequence reads: CASSQDWGLAGSSTDTQYF. The CDR3 DNA is TGTGCCAGCAGCCAAGATTGGGGACTAGCGGGTAGTAGCACAGATACGCAGTATTTT.

This chain joins TRBV6-5 and TRBJ2-7; weak D call: TRBD2 (5 bases). The V gene's germline CDR1 is MNHEY and CDR2 SVGAGI. Trimming pared 4 bases from V and 0 bases from J, leaving 10 bases between. The CDR3 contains 14 residues. The DNA for the CDR3 is TGTGCCAGCAGTTTCGCGGACTCCTCCTACGAGCAGTACTTC. This codes for CASSFADSSYEQYF.

The chain combines TRBV14 with TRBJ1-3; unclear D gene. The germline V gene encodes CDR1 SGHDN and CDR2 FVKESK. V lost 0 bases and J 2 bases, leaving 11 bases between the germline ends. CDR3 size: 16 residues. CDR3 sequence reads: CASSQDIWGAGNTIYF. CDR3 DNA sequence: TGTGCCAGCAGCCAAGACATCTGGGGAGCTGGAAACACCATATATTTT.

The chain joins TRBV27 to TRBJ2-3, with D tentatively TRBD1 (5 bases). Trimming left V 2 bases short and J 0 bases short, with 9 bases between. This CDR3 is 15 amino acids long. Germline V CDR1 and CDR2: MNHEY, SMNVEV (reference sequence). The CDR3 region has the DNA TGTGCCAGCAGTTTAATGGACAAAAGCACAGATACGCAGTATTTT. Its translation is CASSLMDKSTDTQYF.

The rearrangement joins TRBV28 to TRBJ2-7; D tentatively reads TRBD1 or TRBD2 (5 bases each). CDR1 and CDR2 (germline): MDHEN, SYDVKM. CDR3 length: 13 residues. The V gene lost 0 bases and the J gene lost 2 bases, with 5 bases spanning the gap. The CDR3 coding sequence is TGTGCCAGCAGTTTATGGGGGGCCTACGAGCAGTACTTC. Its translation: CASSLWGAYEQYF.

The chain couples TRBV27 to TRBJ1-5; 8 bases align to TRBD1. From germline, CDR1 is MNHEY and CDR2 SMNVEV (reference sequence). Germline trimming cut 5 bases from V and 4 bases from J; bases unmatched to any gene: 13. This CDR3 is built from 17 residues. The CDR3 spells CASSDYTLTGGNQPQHF. The CDR3 DNA is TGTGCCAGCAGTGACTACACACTCACAGGGGGGAATCAGCCCCAGCATTTT.

The chain links TRBV6-6 to TRBJ2-1; D may match TRBD1 or TRBD2 (5 bases each). CDR1 and CDR2 from the germline V gene are MNHNY and SVGAGI (reference sequence). The length of the CDR3 is 15 residues. Trimming stripped 2 bases from V and 10 bases from J, with 18 bases between. This chain's CDR3 is CASSYDPGTSWEQFF. The CDR3 DNA is TGTGCCAGCAGTTACGACCCTGGGACGAGTTGGGAGCAGTTCTTC.

The V gene is TRBV23-1, the J gene TRBJ1-3; 8 bases map to TRBD1. TRBV23-1 is assigned to the ORF class and has an uncertain function. This CDR3 is built from 21 residues. The V segment lost 3 bases and the J segment 2 bases; nucleotides outside the gene matches: 21. The CDR3 DNA reads as TGCGCCAGCAGTCAGACCCCGGGACAGGTAACAAGTCCCAAAGCTGGAAACACCATATATTTT. Translating gives CASSQTPGQVTSPKAGNTIYF.

This clone was observed a handful of times. V usage is TRBV19 and J usage is TRBJ2-7; 8 bases agree with TRBD2. CDR1 and CDR2 from the germline V gene are LNHDA and SQIVND (reference sequence). V trimming: 5 bases; J trimming: 3 bases; junction bases outside the gene matches: 6. The CDR3 runs 14 residues. DNA of the CDR3: TGTGCCAGTAGTTACCGGGGGGGAGTCTACGAGCAGTACTTC. This sequence encodes CASSYRGGVYEQYF. Variable domain in full (rest from reference TRBV19 and TRBJ2-7): DGGITQSPKYLFRKEGQNVTLSCEQNLNHDAMYWYRQDPGQGLRLIYYSQIVNDFQKGDIAEGYSVSREKKESFPLTVTSAQKNPTAFYLCASSYRGGVYEQYFGPGTRLTVT.

V gene TRBV28 combines with J gene TRBJ2-7; 9 positions agree with TRBD2. CDR1 is MDHEN and CDR2 is SYDVKM in the germline V gene. The CDR3 is 16 residues long. V was pared by 5 bases and J by 6 bases, with 14 bases of the junction left unmatched. The CDR3 nucleotides read TGTGCCAGCAGTCCCCGGGGTAGCGGGAGTGCGGGCGAGCAGTACTTC. Translated: CASSPRGSGSAGEQYF.

CDR3 region: CASSPGRNQPQHF. DNA of the CDR3: TGTGCCAGCTCACCGGGGCGGAATCAGCCCCAGCATTTT. This chain connects TRBV18 to TRBJ1-5, with a tentative D call TRBD1 (5 bases). CDR3 length: 13 residues. Germline CDR1 is KGHSH and CDR2 is LQKENI. Trimming left V 3 bases short and J 4 bases short, with 7 bases between.